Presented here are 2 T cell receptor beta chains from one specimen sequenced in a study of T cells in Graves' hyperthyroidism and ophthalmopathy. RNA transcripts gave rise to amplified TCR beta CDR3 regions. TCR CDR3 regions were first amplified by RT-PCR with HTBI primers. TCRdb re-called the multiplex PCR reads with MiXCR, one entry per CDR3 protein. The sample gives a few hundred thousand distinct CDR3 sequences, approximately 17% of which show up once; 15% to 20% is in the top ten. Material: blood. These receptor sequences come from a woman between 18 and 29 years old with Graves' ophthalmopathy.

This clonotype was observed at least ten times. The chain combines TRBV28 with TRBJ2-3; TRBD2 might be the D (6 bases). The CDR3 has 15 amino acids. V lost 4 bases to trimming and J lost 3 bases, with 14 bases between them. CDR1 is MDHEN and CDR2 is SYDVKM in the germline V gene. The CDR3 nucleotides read TGTGCCAGCAGTTCGGGGGAAGGCCGGACAGATACGCAGTATTTT. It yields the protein CASSSGEGRTDTQYF.

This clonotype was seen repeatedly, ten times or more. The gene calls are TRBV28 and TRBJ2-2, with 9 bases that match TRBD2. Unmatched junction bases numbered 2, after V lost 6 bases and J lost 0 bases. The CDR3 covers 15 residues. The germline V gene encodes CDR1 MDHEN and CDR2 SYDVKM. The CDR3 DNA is TGTGCCAGCAGCCTAGCGGGAACGAACACCGGGGAGCTGTTTTTT. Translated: CASSLAGTNTGELFF. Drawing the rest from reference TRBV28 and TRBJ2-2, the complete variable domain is DVKVTQSSRYLVKRTGEKVFLECVQDMDHENMFWYRQDPGLGLRLIYFSYDVKMKEKGDIPEGYSVSREKKERFSLILESASTNQTSMYLCASSLAGTNTGELFFGEGSRLTVL.